A single sample gave rise to the 32 T cell receptor beta chains below, sequenced in a study of CD8+CD57+ T cells in acquired aplastic anemia. Both TCR beta VDJ combination and CDR3 sequence profiling were carried out. Genomic DNA was the template for this profiling. TCRdb re-analysed the reads in MiXCR, keeping a single row per CDR3 protein. The data show under 350,000 distinct CDR3 sequences, with 55% to 60% seen just once and 8% held by the top ten. The sequenced sample was sorted CD4+, CD8+, or CD8+CD57+ T cells (not recorded which) from PBMCs. The receptors shown here come from a human donor with severe aplastic anemia or a healthy control (not recorded which).

As regards this clonotype: Relative to the germline gene, one junction end is altered; a read error may explain this. The gene calls are TRBV20-1 and TRBJ1-1; D may be TRBD1 (6 bases). The CDR3 runs to 16 residues. Germline CDR1 reads DFQATT; CDR2 reads SNEGSKA (reference sequence). This CDR3 is CSARDSGGTRNTEALF. CDR3 in DNA: TGCAGTGCTAGAGATTCGGGCGGGACAAGGAACACTGAAGCTCTCTTT.

Turning to this clonotype: This may be a read error, as it is one base from a much larger clone. This chain joins TRBV3-1 and TRBJ1-2; D not certain. Germline assignment: CDR1 LGHDT and CDR2 YNNKEL (reference sequence). Trimming shortened V by 4 bases and J by 8 bases, and 17 bases separated the two germline ends. The CDR3 length is 14 residues. CDR3 sequence: CASSPDGSLGGYTF. The CDR3 DNA sequence: TGTGCCAGCAGCCCGGACGGGAGTTTGGGAGGCTACACCTTC.

CDR3: CASSLAPQGRRLNTEAFF. CDR3 sequence (DNA): TGTGCCAGCAGCTTAGCTCCACAGGGCCGTAGGTTGAACACTGAAGCTTTCTTT. The rearrangement links TRBV7-8 to TRBJ1-1; TRBD1 is a possible D gene (6 bases). V was trimmed by 0 bases and J by 0 bases, leaving 17 bases between them. The CDR3 length is 18 residues. The germline V gene encodes CDR1 SGHVS and CDR2 FQNEAQ.

This chain uses TRBV7-6 with TRBJ2-5, with D perhaps given as TRBD1 or TRBD2 (6 bases each). Trimming took off 7 bases at V and 4 bases at J, with 16 bases between the two ends. Looked up from germline, CDR1 is SGHVS and CDR2 is FNYEAQ. This CDR3 has 14 residues. CDR3: CASTLRGARETQYF. The CDR3 DNA reads TGTGCCAGCACCCTTAGGGGGGCCCGAGAGACCCAGTACTTC.

In regard to this clonotype: Sequence at one end of the junction differs from germline and may be a read error. This sequence joins TRBV6-5 and TRBJ2-7, with D perhaps TRBD1 (7 bases). CDR3 size: 14 residues. CDR1 and CDR2 from the germline V gene are MNHEY and SVGAGI. The CDR3 sequence is CASSLGRGAYGQYF. The CDR3 DNA reads TGTGCCAGCAGTTTGGGCAGGGGGGCCTACGGGCAGTACTTC.

This clonotype was counted many times. J is TRBJ2-4 and V is TRBV9; D is possibly TRBD2 (6 bases). The CDR3 runs to 15 residues. Between the trimmed V and J ends, which lost 0 bases and 3 bases, there was a span of 10 bases. Germline CDR1 and CDR2: SGDLS and YYNGEE. The CDR3: CASSVAVGGKNIQYF. The CDR3 nucleotides read TGTGCCAGCAGCGTAGCTGTGGGGGGCAAAAACATTCAGTACTTC.

The chain combines TRBV2 with TRBJ2-3, with 10 bases fitting TRBD1. CDR1 is SNHLY, CDR2 FYNNEI, per germline. V trimming: 8 bases; J trimming: 4 bases; junction bases outside the gene matches: 6. The CDR3 covers 14 residues. In nucleotides, the CDR3 is TGTGCCAGCGCCGGGACAGGGGTTCCAGATACGCAGTATTTT. It yields the protein CASAGTGVPDTQYF.

This clonotype turned up a few times. The chain combines TRBV12-3 or TRBV12-4 with TRBJ1-5; D not certain. Trimming removed 6 bases at V and 7 bases at J, with 13 bases between. The CDR3 sequence is 13 residues long. The CDR3 reads CASSPIEKQPQHF. The CDR3 coding sequence is TGTGCCAGCAGCCCGATCGAGAAACAGCCCCAGCATTTT.

This rearrangement joins TRBV9 to TRBJ2-7; 10 nucleotides line up with TRBD1. This CDR3 has 15 residues. Germline assignment: CDR1 SGDLS and CDR2 YYNGEE. V shed 0 bases, J shed 4 bases, and the junction held 4 bases outside the gene matches. In nucleotides, the CDR3 is TGTGCCAGCAGCGTAGGAGGACAGGGGGAGTACGAGCAGTACTTC. It is translated as CASSVGGQGEYEQYF.

The chain combines TRBV2 with TRBJ2-5; D unclear. The V gene's germline CDR1 is SNHLY and CDR2 FYNNEI. This CDR3 is built from 16 residues. Trimming removed 2 bases at V and 6 bases at J, with 19 bases between. CDR3 nucleotides: TGTGCCAGCAGTGAACCCCCCGAGCTGGTGACGAAGACCCAGTACTTC. Protein sequence: CASSEPPELVTKTQYF.

The genes are TRBV2 and TRBJ2-3, with 10 bases aligning to TRBD2. Germline CDR1 is SNHLY and CDR2 is FYNNEI. The junction had 7 bases not matched to a gene; V was cut back by 4 bases and J by 6 bases. The CDR3 totals 15 residues. The CDR3 DNA is TGTGCCAGCAGTGGAAAGAGCGGGGGGGCCGATACGCAGTATTTT. Protein sequence: CASSGKSGGADTQYF.

V is TRBV2 and J is TRBJ2-5; D not resolved. The CDR3 loop spans 13 amino acids. The V gene's germline CDR1 is SNHLY and CDR2 FYNNEI. Trimming pared 5 bases from V and 5 bases from J, leaving 12 bases between. The CDR3 DNA reads as TGTGCCAGCAGTATGGACCGTTGGGAGACCCAGTACTTC. It translates to CASSMDRWETQYF.

The sample holds one count of this clonotype. This chain connects TRBV2 to TRBJ2-7; 12 positions match TRBD2. Germline values: CDR1 SNHLY, CDR2 FYNNEI. V lost 5 bases and J lost 3; bases outside the gene matches: 8. CDR3 length equals 16 residues. The CDR3: CASSRTSGVPNYEQYF. DNA of the CDR3: TGTGCCAGCAGTAGGACTAGCGGGGTTCCCAACTACGAGCAGTACTTC.

V gene TRBV4-1 combines with J gene TRBJ2-3; TRBD1 or TRBD2 may be the D gene (6 bases each). Trimming stripped 0 bases from V and 2 bases from J, with 18 bases between. The germline CDR1 and CDR2 sequences are MGHRA and YSYEKL. This CDR3 region has 18 residues. Here the CDR3 DNA reads TGCGCCAGCAGCCAAGAGGGAATCGCAGGGGAGGTCACAGATACGCAGTATTTT. Protein product: CASSQEGIAGEVTDTQYF.

The V call is TRBV11-2, the J call TRBJ2-5; perhaps D is TRBD1 or TRBD2 (6 bases each). Germline CDR1 and CDR2: SGHAT and FQNNGV. The V and J ends lost 5 bases and 5 bases respectively, with 24 bases between them. This CDR3 region has 17 residues. CDR3 DNA: TGTGCCAGCAGCCCTCGGGGGCGGGTCGGGACCGGGGAGACCCAGTACTTC. This encodes CASSPRGRVGTGETQYF.

This clonotype has at least ten counts. This chain joins TRBV18 and TRBJ2-3; D unresolved. The V end was cut by 0 bases, the J end by 8 bases, with 6 bases between. The CDR3 loop spans 12 amino acids. The germline V gene has CDR1 KGHSH and CDR2 LQKENI. CDR3 in DNA: TGTGCCAGCTCACCACCAGAAGGTACGCAGTATTTT. Translating gives CASSPPEGTQYF. Drawing the rest from reference TRBV18 and TRBJ2-3, the complete variable domain is NAGVMQNPRHLVRRRGQEARLRCSPMKGHSHVYWYRQLPEEGLKFMVYLQKENIIDESGMPKERFSAEFPKEGPSILRIQQVVRGDSAAYFCASSPPEGTQYFGPGTRLTVL.

The V and J genes are TRBV19 and TRBJ1-2, with no clear D. The V gene lost 3 bases and the J gene lost 6 bases, with 8 bases spanning the gap. CDR3 length: 12 amino acids. Germline values: CDR1 LNHDA, CDR2 SQIVND (reference sequence). The DNA of the CDR3 is TGTGCCAGTAGTATGGTTGAGAATGGCTACACCTTC. Translating it yields CASSMVENGYTF.

The J gene is TRBJ2-7, the V gene TRBV20-1; the D gene could be TRBD1 or TRBD2 (6 bases each). In germline, CDR1 is DFQATT, CDR2 SNEGSKA (reference sequence). The CDR3 is 14 amino acids. Trimming removed 1 base at V and 5 bases at J, with 15 bases between. The CDR3 is CSARGGAGLNEQYF. The CDR3 DNA is TGCAGTGCTAGAGGGGGGGCGGGATTGAACGAGCAGTACTTC.

This clonotype was seen repeatedly, ten times or more. The CDR3 nucleotides are TGTGCTAGTGGTTTTGGGGGAGATCAGCCCCAGCATTTT. Protein sequence: CASGFGGDQPQHF. V usage is TRBV12-5 and J usage is TRBJ1-5; TRBD1 might be the D (5 bases). V lost 3 bases and J lost 5, with 8 bases in between. Germline V gene data show CDR1 as LGHNT and CDR2 as FRNRAP. This CDR3 contains 13 residues.

This clonotype was counted many times. V and J are TRBV2 and TRBJ1-6; perhaps TRBD1 as D (6 bases). The CDR3 totals 16 residues. Trimming removed 6 bases from V and 8 bases from J, with 20 bases in between. Germline lookup yields CDR1 SNHLY and CDR2 FYNNEI. For the CDR3, the DNA is TGTGCCAGCAGGGGGGGGGGGGCCAGGATTCATTCACCCCTCCACTTT. Translating it yields CASRGGGARIHSPLHF.

V gene TRBV24-1 combines with J gene TRBJ1-1, with a tentative D call TRBD1 (5 bases). CDR1 and CDR2 (germline): KGHDR, SFDVKD. V was cut by 3 bases and J by 3 bases, with 19 bases left in between. This CDR3 has 17 amino acids. The CDR3 DNA reads TGTGCCACCAGTGATGAAAGGGGACGAGTACGGGACACTGAAGCTTTCTTT. Amino acids: CATSDERGRVRDTEAFF.

V gene TRBV20-1 combines with J gene TRBJ2-7; 10 positions agree with TRBD1. CDR3 length: 13 amino acids. CDR1 is DFQATT, CDR2 SNEGSKA, per germline (reference sequence). V was clipped by 5 bases and J by 7 bases; unmatched bases: 8. CDR3 nucleotide sequence: TGCAGTGCTTATCCGGGACAGGGGAGGGAGCAGTACTTC. Residues: CSAYPGQGREQYF.

This clonotype was seen many times. The chain uses TRBV5-1 and TRBJ1-2; D is undetermined. Germline lookup yields CDR1 SGHRS and CDR2 YFSETQ. The CDR3 length is 15 residues. Trimming took off 7 bases at V and 1 base at J, with 17 bases between the two ends. The CDR3 spells CASRPGRILNYGYTF. The CDR3, as DNA: TGCGCCAGCCGCCCGGGCCGGATCCTTAACTATGGCTACACCTTC.

J is TRBJ2-1 and V is TRBV7-9, with TRBD2 matching over 13 bases. Germline V lookup: CDR1 SEHNR, CDR2 FQNEAQ (reference sequence). J was trimmed by 2 bases and V by 0 bases; bases with no gene match: 4. The CDR3 is made up of 18 amino acids. The CDR3 bases are TGTGCCAGCAGCTTAGCGGGGACTAGCGGGACACCCTACAATGAGCAGTTCTTC. This translates into CASSLAGTSGTPYNEQFF.

In regard to this clonotype: The junction departs from germline at one end; a sequencing error may be responsible. This chain uses TRBV7-3 with TRBJ2-1; the match to TRBD2 covers 10 bases. Germline lookup yields CDR1 SGHTA and CDR2 FQGTGA. This CDR3 contains 15 residues. CDR3 residues: CASSLDLAGDYEQIF. The CDR3 DNA reads TGTGCCAGCAGCTTAGACCTAGCGGGGGACTACGAGCAGATCTTC.

This clonotype came up many times. This chain joins TRBV5-5 and TRBJ1-1; 7 bases line up with TRBD1. Germline V gene sequence: CDR1 SGHKS, CDR2 YYEKEE (reference sequence). The CDR3 length is 13 residues. Trimming at V came to 5 bases and at J to 6 bases, leaving 7 bases not matched to a gene. The CDR3 sequence: CASSLIQGSEAFF. The CDR3 DNA is TGTGCCAGCAGTCTGATACAGGGGTCTGAAGCTTTCTTT.

This clonotype was recorded only once. A much larger clone differs from this one at a single base, so this may be a read error. The chain joins TRBV12-3 or TRBV12-4 to TRBJ2-7; D assignment may be TRBD1 or TRBD2 (6 bases each). V gave up 6 bases and J gave up 12 bases, with 27 bases separating them. The CDR3 is 15 residues long. The CDR3 DNA reads TGTGCCAGCAGCCCCCTCAGACAGGAGGCTAGGGGGGTGTACTTC. This codes for CASSPLRQEARGVYF.

About this clonotype: A junction end diverges from the germline sequence, so it may reflect a read error. The rearrangement joins TRBV7-3 to TRBJ1-3, with 7 nucleotides matching TRBD1. Germline V gene lookup returns CDR1 SGHTA and CDR2 FQGTGA. The CDR3 loop spans 16 amino acids. CDR3 amino acids: CASSQDLGQSPNTIYF. The CDR3 DNA reads as TGCGCCAGCAGCCAAGATCTGGGACAGTCTCCGAACACCATATATTTT.

The CDR3 DNA reads as TGTGCCAGCTCACCTACCACCAATCTTGAGCAGTTCTTC. The encoded protein is CASSPTTNLEQFF. This chain links TRBV2 with TRBJ2-1; the D is unclear. Germline V lookup: CDR1 SNHLY, CDR2 FYNNEI. The ends were cut back, 8 bases at V and 9 bases at J, with 17 bases in the middle. This CDR3 spans 13 amino acids.

The table lists this clonotype with a few counts. The genes are TRBV29-1 and TRBJ2-7, with TRBD1 identical over 7 bases. V lost 6 bases to trimming and J lost 4 bases; unmatched junction nucleotides: 9. The CDR3 sequence is 13 residues long. Germline V gene data show CDR1 as SQVTM and CDR2 as ANQGSEA. This CDR3 reads CSVLTGFGYEQYF. CDR3 bases: TGCAGCGTGTTGACAGGGTTTGGGTACGAGCAGTACTTC.

About this clonotype itself: Here the CDR3 omits its conserved ending phenylalanine or tryptophan, so a read error is the likely source. The DNA is left out, because the CDR3 cannot be placed on it with certainty; the CDR3 is given as TCRdb lists it. The V and J genes are TRBV10-3 and TRBJ1-2. Looked up from germline, CDR1 is ENHRY and CDR2 is SYGVKD. Including both end residues, the CDR3 is 12 amino acids long. CDR3 sequence reads: CAASVDGGGYAL.

The chain joins TRBV10-3 to TRBJ1-2, with a possible D match to TRBD1 (5 bases). The CDR3 consists of 15 residues. Trimming shortened V by 6 bases and J by 4 bases, and 18 bases separated the two germline ends. CDR1 is ENHRY and CDR2 is SYGVKD in the germline V gene. CDR3 sequence (DNA): TGTGCCATCAGAGGTTCCGCGGTAGACAGCTATGGCTACACCTTC. Protein: CAIRGSAVDSYGYTF.